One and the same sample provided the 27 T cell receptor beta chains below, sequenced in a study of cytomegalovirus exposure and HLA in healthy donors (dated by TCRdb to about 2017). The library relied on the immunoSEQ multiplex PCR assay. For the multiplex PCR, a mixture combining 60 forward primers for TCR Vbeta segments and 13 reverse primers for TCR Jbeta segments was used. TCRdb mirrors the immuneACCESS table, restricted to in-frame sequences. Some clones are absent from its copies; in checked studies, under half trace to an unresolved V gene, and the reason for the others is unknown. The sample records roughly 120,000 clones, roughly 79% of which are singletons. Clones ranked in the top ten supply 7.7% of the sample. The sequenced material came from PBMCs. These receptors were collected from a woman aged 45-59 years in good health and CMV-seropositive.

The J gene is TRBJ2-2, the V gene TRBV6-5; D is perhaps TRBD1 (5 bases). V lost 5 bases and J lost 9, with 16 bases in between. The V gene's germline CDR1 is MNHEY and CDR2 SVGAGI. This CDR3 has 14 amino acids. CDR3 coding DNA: TGTGCCAGCAGTCCCGGGCAGGGTGACCGGGAGCTGTTTTTT. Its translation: CASSPGQGDRELFF.

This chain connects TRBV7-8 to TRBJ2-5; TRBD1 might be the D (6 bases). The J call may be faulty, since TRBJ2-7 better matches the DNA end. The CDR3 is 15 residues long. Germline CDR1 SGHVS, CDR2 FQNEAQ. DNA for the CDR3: TGTGCCAGCAGCTTAGTGGGGGACACCAACTACGAGCAGTACTTC. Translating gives CASSLVGDTNYEQYF.

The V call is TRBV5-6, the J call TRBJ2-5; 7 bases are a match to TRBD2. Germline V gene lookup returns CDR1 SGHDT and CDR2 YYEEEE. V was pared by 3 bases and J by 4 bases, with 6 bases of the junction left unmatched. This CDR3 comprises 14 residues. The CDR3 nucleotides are TGTGCCAGCAGCTCCAGGGAGGGTGGAGAGACCCAGTACTTC. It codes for CASSSREGGETQYF.

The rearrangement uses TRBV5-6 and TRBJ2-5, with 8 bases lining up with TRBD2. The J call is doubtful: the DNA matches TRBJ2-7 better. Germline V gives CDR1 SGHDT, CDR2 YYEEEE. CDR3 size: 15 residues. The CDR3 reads CASSLSGGDSYEQYF. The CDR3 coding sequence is TGTGCCAGCAGCTTGTCCGGGGGGGACTCCTACGAGCAGTACTTC.

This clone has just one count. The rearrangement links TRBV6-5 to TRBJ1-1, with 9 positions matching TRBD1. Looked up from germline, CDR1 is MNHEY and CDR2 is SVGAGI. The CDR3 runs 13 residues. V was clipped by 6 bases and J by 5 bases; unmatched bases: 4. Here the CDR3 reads CASSRTGVTEAFF. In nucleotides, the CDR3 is TGTGCCAGCAGCCGGACAGGGGTTACTGAAGCTTTCTTT.

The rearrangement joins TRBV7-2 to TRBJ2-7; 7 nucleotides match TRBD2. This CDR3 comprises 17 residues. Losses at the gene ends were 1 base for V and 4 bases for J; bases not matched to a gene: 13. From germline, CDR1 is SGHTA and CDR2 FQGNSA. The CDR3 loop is CASSLGEGRTFSYEQYF. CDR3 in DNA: TGTGCCAGCAGCTTAGGGGAGGGGCGTACCTTCTCTTACGAGCAGTACTTC.

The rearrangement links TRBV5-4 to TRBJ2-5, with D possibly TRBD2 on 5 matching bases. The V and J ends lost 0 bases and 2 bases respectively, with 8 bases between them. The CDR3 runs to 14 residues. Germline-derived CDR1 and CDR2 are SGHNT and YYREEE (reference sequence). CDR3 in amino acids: CASSLEERQETQYF. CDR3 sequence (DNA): TGTGCCAGCAGCTTGGAAGAGCGGCAAGAGACCCAGTACTTC.

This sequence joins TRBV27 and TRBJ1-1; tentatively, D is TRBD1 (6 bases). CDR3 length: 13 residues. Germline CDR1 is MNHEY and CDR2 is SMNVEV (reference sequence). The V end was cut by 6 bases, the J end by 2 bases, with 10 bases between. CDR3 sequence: CASSQQGNTEAFF. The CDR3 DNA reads TGTGCCAGCAGCCAACAGGGCAACACTGAAGCTTTCTTT.

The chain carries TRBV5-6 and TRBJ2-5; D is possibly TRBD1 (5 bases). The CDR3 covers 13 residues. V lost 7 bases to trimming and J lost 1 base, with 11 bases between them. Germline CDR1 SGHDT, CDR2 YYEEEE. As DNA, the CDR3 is TGTGCCAGCGGAAGGGGTGGCCAAGAGACCCAGTACTTC. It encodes CASGRGGQETQYF.

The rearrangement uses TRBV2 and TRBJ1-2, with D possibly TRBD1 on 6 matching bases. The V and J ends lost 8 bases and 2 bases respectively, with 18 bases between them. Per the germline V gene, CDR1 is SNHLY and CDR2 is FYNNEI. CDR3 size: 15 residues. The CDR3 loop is CASRFTGTLNYGYTF. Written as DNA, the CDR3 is TGTGCCAGCCGGTTTACCGGGACACTGAACTATGGCTACACCTTC.

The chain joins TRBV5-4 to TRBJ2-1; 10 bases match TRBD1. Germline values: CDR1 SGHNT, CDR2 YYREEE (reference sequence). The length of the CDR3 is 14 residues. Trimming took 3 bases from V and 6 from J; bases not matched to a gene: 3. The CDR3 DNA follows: TGTGCCAGCAGCTCAAGGACAGGGGGCAATGAGCAGTTCTTC. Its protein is CASSSRTGGNEQFF.

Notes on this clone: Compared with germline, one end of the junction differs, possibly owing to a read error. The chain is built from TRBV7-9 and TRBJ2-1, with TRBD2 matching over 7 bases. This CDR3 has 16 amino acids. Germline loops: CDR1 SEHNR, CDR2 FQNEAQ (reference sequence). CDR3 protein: CSSSPRGGSSYNEQFF. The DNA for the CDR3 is TGTTCCAGCAGCCCCCGCGGCGGGAGTTCCTACAATGAGCAGTTCTTC.

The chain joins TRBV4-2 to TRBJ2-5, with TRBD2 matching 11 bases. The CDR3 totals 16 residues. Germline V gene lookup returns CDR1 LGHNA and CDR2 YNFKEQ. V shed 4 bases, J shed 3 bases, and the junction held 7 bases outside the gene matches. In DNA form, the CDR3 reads TGTGCCAGCAGCCTCTCATTAGCGGGGGGGGAAGAGACCCAGTACTTC. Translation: CASSLSLAGGEETQYF.

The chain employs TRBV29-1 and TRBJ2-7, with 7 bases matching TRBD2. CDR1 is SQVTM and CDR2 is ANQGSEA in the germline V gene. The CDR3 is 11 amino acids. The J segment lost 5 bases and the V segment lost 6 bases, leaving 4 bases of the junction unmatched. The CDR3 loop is CSVGGGNEQYF. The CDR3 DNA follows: TGCAGCGTCGGGGGAGGGAACGAGCAGTACTTC.

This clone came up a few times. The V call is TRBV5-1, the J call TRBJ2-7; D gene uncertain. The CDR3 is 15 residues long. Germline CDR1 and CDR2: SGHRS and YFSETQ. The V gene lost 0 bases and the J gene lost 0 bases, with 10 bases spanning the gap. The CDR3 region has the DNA TGCGCCAGCAGCTTGGATGGCGGAAGCTCCTACGAGCAGTACTTC. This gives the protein CASSLDGGSSYEQYF.

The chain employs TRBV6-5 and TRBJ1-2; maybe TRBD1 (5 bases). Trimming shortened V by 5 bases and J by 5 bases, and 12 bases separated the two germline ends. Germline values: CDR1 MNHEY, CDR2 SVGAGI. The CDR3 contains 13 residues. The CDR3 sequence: CASSGAGGYGYTF. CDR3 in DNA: TGTGCCAGCAGTGGGGCGGGGGGATATGGCTACACCTTC.

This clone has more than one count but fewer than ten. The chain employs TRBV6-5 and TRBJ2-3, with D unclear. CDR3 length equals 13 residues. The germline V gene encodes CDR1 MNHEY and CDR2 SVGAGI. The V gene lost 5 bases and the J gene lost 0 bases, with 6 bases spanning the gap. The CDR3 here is CASSTGSTDTQYF. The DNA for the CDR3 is TGTGCCAGCAGTACCGGGAGCACAGATACGCAGTATTTT.

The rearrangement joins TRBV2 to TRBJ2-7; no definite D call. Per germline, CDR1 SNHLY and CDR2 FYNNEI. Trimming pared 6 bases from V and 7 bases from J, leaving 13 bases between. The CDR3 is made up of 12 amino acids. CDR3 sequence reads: CASSATDLEQYF. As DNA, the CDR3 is TGTGCCAGCAGCGCGACTGACCTGGAGCAGTACTTC.

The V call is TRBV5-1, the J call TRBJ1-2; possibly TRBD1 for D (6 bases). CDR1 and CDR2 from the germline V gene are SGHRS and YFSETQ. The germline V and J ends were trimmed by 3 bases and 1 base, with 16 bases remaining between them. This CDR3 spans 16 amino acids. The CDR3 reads CASSSRTETFNYGYTF. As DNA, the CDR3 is TGCGCCAGCAGCTCAAGGACAGAGACTTTTAACTATGGCTACACCTTC.

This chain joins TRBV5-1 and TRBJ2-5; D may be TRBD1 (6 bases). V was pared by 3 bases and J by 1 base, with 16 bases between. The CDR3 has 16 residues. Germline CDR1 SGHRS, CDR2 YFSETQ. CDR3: CASSSPTGTSQETQYF. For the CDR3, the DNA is TGCGCCAGCAGCTCCCCGACAGGTACCTCCCAAGAGACCCAGTACTTC.

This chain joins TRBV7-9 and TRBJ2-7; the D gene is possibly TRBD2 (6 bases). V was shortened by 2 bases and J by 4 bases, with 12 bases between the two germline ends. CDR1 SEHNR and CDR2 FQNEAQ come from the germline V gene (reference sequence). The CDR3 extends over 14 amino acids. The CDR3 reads CASSLSRGIYEQYF. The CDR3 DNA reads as TGTGCCAGCAGCTTATCTCGGGGGATTTACGAGCAGTACTTC. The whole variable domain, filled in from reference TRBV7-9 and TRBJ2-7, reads DTGVSQNPRHKITKRGQNVTFRCDPISEHNRLYWYRQTLGQGPEFLTYFQNEAQLEKSRLLSDRFSAERPKGSFSTLEIQRTEQGDSAMYLCASSLSRGIYEQYFGPGTRLTVT.

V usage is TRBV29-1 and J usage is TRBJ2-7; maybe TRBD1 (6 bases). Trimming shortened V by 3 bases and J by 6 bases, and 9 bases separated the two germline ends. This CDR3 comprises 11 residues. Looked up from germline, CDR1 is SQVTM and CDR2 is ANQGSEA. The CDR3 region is CSVDGGGEQYF. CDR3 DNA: TGCAGCGTTGATGGGGGCGGCGAGCAGTACTTC.

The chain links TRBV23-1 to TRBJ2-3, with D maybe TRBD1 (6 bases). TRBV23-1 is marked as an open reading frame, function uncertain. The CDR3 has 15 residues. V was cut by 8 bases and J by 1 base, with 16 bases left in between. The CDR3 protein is CASATGNHCTDTQYF. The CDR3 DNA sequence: TGCGCCAGCGCTACAGGGAACCACTGCACAGATACGCAGTATTTT.

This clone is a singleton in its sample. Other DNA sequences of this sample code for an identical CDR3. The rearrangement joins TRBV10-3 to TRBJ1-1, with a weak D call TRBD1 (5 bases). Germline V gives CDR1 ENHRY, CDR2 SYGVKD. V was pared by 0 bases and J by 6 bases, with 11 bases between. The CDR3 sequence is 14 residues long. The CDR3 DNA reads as TGTGCCATCAGTGAGTCGGGGGGGATCCCTGAAGCTTTCTTT. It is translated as CAISESGGIPEAFF.

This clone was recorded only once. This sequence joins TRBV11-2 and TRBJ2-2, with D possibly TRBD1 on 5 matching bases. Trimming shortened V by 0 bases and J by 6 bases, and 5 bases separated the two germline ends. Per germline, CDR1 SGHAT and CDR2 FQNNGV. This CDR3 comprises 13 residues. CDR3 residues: CASSLEGPGELFF. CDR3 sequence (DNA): TGTGCCAGCAGCTTAGAGGGGCCCGGGGAGCTGTTTTTT.

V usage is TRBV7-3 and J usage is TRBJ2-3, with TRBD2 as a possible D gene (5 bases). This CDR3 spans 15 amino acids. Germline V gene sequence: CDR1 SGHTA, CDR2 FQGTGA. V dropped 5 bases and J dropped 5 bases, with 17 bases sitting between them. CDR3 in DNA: TGTGCCAGCAGCCCCCGACTGGACCGGGGAGATACGCAGTATTTT. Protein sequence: CASSPRLDRGDTQYF.

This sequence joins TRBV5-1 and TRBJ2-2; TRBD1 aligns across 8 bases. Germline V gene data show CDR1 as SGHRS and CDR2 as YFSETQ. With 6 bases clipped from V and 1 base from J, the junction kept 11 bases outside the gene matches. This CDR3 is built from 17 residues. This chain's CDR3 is CASTPQVGQGNTGELFF. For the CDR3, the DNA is TGCGCCAGCACCCCCCAAGTAGGACAGGGGAACACCGGGGAGCTGTTTTTT. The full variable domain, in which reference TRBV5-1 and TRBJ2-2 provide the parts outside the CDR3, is KAGVTQTPRYLIKTRGQQVTLSCSPISGHRSVSWYQQTPGQGLQFLFEYFSETQRNKGNFPGRFSGRQFSNSRSEMNVSTLELGDSALYLCASTPQVGQGNTGELFFGEGSRLTVL.